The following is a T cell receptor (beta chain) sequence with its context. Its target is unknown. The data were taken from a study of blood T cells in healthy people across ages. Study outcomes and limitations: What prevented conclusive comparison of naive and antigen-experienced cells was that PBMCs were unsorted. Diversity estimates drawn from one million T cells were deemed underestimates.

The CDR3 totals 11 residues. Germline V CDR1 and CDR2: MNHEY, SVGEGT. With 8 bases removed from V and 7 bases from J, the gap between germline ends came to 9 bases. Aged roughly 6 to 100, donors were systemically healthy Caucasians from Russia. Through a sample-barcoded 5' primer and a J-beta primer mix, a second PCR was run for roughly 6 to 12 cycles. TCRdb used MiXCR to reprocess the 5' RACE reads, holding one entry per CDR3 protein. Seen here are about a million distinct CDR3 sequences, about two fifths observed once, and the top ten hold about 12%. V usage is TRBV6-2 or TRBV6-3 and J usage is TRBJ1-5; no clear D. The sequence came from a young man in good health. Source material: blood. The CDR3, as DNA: TGTGCCAGCGCCAACCCCCAGCCCCAGCATTTT. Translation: CASANPQPQHF.